Presented here are 7 T cell receptor beta chains from one specimen sequenced in a study of cytomegalovirus exposure and HLA in healthy donors. Vbeta (60) and Jbeta (13) primers were used in the PCR. TCRdb's copy holds only in-frame clones and misses some; the assay was immunoSEQ multiplex PCR. The top ten clones hold less than 20% of a sample with approximately 40,000 clones, roughly 64% of them seen once. The sample taken for sequencing was PBMCs. These receptors were obtained from a man in his fifties or sixties in good health and CMV-seropositive.

This chain connects TRBV6-5 to TRBJ1-1, with no clear D. Germline assignment: CDR1 MNHEY and CDR2 SVGAGI. Trimming shortened V by 2 bases and J by 5 bases, and 9 bases separated the two germline ends. The CDR3 runs 13 residues. CDR3 bases: TGTGCCAGCAGTTACGAGGCTTCGACTGAAGCTTTCTTT. Protein sequence: CASSYEASTEAFF.

The chain couples TRBV19 to TRBJ1-6, with D maybe TRBD1 (6 bases). The CDR3 consists of 19 residues. Trimming removed 6 bases from V and 0 bases from J, with 21 bases in between. The germline V gene has CDR1 LNHDA and CDR2 SQIVND (reference sequence). CDR3 DNA sequence: TGTGCCAGTAGACCCGAATGGGGGACATCGAGCTCCTATAATTCACCCCTCCACTTT. Amino acids: CASRPEWGTSSSYNSPLHF.

The rearrangement joins TRBV7-2 to TRBJ1-2; D is perhaps TRBD1 (5 bases). The CDR3 consists of 14 residues. CDR1 SGHTA and CDR2 FQGNSA come from the germline V gene. The V end was cut by 1 base, the J end by 6 bases, with 12 bases between. The CDR3 loop is CASSLDRLTHGYTF. The CDR3 DNA follows: TGTGCCAGCAGCTTAGACAGGCTCACTCATGGCTACACCTTC.

There are a few counts of this clone. This rearrangement joins TRBV4-1 to TRBJ1-1, with TRBD1 as a possible D gene (6 bases). CDR3 length: 12 residues. Germline V lookup: CDR1 MGHRA, CDR2 YSYEKL. Trimming removed 4 bases at V and 10 bases at J, with 13 bases between. In DNA, the CDR3 is TGCGCCAGCAGCCTCGCAGGGGCTCCAGCTTTCTTT. This encodes CASSLAGAPAFF.

This chain uses TRBV5-1 with TRBJ2-7; 10 positions agree with TRBD1. The CDR3 has 16 residues. Germline assignment: CDR1 SGHRS and CDR2 YFSETQ. V was pared by 4 bases and J by 2 bases, with 9 bases of the junction left unmatched. The CDR3 bases are TGCGCCAGCAGCCCATGGACAGGGGGTAACCCCTACGAGCAGTACTTC. This gives the protein CASSPWTGGNPYEQYF.

The chain couples TRBV7-7 to TRBJ1-6, with D possibly TRBD1 on 6 matching bases. The CDR3 runs to 14 residues. Germline CDR1 and CDR2: SSHAT and FNYEAQ (reference sequence). Between the trimmed V and J ends, which lost 2 bases and 7 bases, there was a span of 9 bases. The CDR3 is CASSLRGGNSPLHF. DNA for the CDR3: TGTGCCAGCAGCTTAAGGGGGGGCAATTCACCCCTCCACTTT. The full variable domain, with the rest looked up from reference TRBV7-7 and TRBJ1-6, is GAGVSQSPRYKVTKRGQDVTLRCDPISSHATLYWYQQALGQGPEFLTYFNYEAQPDKSGLPSDRFSAERPEGSISTLTIQRTEQRDSAMYRCASSLRGGNSPLHFGNGTRLTVT.

V is TRBV6-1 and J is TRBJ1-2, with 9 bases fitting TRBD1. The CDR3 spans 15 residues. J was trimmed by 2 bases and V by 1 base; bases with no gene match: 2. The germline gives CDR1 MNHNS, CDR2 SASEGT. CDR3 coding DNA: TGTGCCAGCAGTGAAGGGGGGACAGGGAACTATGGCTACACCTTC. It codes for CASSEGGTGNYGYTF.